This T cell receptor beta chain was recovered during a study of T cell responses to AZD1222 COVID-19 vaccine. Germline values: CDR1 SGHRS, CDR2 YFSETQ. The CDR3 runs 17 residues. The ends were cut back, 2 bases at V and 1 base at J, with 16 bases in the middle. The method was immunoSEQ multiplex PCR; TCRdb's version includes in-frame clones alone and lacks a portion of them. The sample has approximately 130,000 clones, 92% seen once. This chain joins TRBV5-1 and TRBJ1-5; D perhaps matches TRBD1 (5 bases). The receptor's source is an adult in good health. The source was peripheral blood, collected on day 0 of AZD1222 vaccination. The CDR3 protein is CASSFPRQGGSNQPQHF. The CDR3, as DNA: TGCGCCAGCAGCTTCCCGCGGCAGGGAGGGAGCAATCAGCCCCAGCATTTT.